This T cell receptor (beta chain) was identified during a study of STAT3 mutations in large granular lymphocyte leukemia. Measured with immunoSEQ multiplex PCR; TCRdb has only the in-frame clones, and not every one. The sample consists of approximately 22,000 clones, over 90% of them appearing once. This clone came up once. Its antigen is currently unknown. Whole-study results and caveats: Every T-cell large granular lymphocyte leukemia patient had at least one immunodominant TCR beta clonotype. In some patients, a small highly pathogenic clone possibly went undetected. Suggested: STAT3 mutation was not the ancestral event for these clonal expansions. No sample exists from the first appearance of each clone.

Germline V gives CDR1 SGHVS, CDR2 FNYEAQ. The CDR3 extends over 14 amino acids. Trimming left V 4 bases short and J 4 bases short, with 10 bases between. The sequenced material came from peripheral blood mononuclear cells. The V and J genes are TRBV7-6 and TRBJ2-2, with D possibly matching TRBD1 (5 bases). The sequence came from a man aged 40-49 years with T-cell large granular lymphocyte leukemia. Some clones in this sample may be carry-over from other donors' samples. CDR3 DNA: TGTGCCAGCAGCTCAGACAGTGGCACCGGGGAGCTGTTTTTT. Encoded protein: CASSSDSGTGELFF.